The rows below give T cell receptor beta chains drawn from one sample of a study of cytotoxic CD8 clonotypes in ibrutinib-treated CLL. Sequencing was performed with immunoSEQ multiplex PCR; in TCRdb, only in-frame clones are kept and a portion is missing. This table holds 130,000 or so clones, 80% to 90% found once. The starting material was PBMCs, obtained after 24 months of ibrutinib treatment. The receptors derive from a human donor with chronic lymphocytic leukemia. Each CDR3 is given with its conserved first and last residue. A D gene is named only where the DNA matches it firmly. Size tells how often a clone was seen (once, few, many) or the class of an expanded clone, and some rows leave it out.

D,V,J,size,CDR3,DNA
TRBD2,TRBV19,TRBJ2-5,NA,CASSPILAGGRGETQYF,TGTGCCAGTAGTCCCATACTAGCGGGGGGGCGCGGAGAGACCCAGTACTTC
NA,TRBV7-9,TRBJ1-5,few,CASSLGLKIGNQPQHF,TGTGCCAGCAGCTTAGGTTTGAAAATTGGAAATCAGCCCCAGCATTTT
TRBD1,TRBV9,TRBJ1-3,NA,CASSGTTGVGNTIYF,TGTGCCAGCAGCGGCACGACAGGGGTTGGAAACACCATATATTTT
NA,TRBV6-1,TRBJ2-5,NA,CASSERVTQGTQYF,TGTGCCAGCAGCGAGAGGGTTACACAGGGGACCCAGTACTTC
NA,TRBV6-1,TRBJ1-3,few,CASSEVRRGVSGNTIYF,TGTGCCAGCAGTGAAGTCCGCAGGGGAGTCTCTGGAAACACCATATATTTT
TRBD2,TRBV2,TRBJ2-2,NA,CASSMRTSGTGGELFF,TGTGCCAGCAGTATGCGGACTAGCGGGACGGGCGGGGAGCTGTTTTTT
TRBD2,TRBV7-2,TRBJ2-7,NA,CASSLGLATYEQYF,TGTGCCAGCAGCTTGGGACTAGCTACCTACGAGCAGTACTTC
NA,TRBV18,TRBJ2-3,NA,CASSPPKRRDTDTQYF,TGTGCCAGCTCACCACCGAAGAGGAGGGACACAGATACGCAGTATTTT
NA,TRBV7-2,TRBJ1-5,NA,CASSLDRAWGQPQHF,TGTGCCAGCAGCTTAGACAGGGCCTGGGGGCAGCCCCAGCATTTT
NA,TRBV14,TRBJ2-5,NA,CASSQGSRPDF,TGTGCCAGCAGCCAAGGTTCTAGACCAGACTTC
TRBD2,TRBV27,TRBJ2-5,NA,CASSFSSGIQETQYF,TGTGCCAGCAGTTTCTCTAGCGGGATTCAAGAGACCCAGTACTTC
TRBD2,TRBV27,TRBJ2-1,NA,CASVAGASHEQFF,TGTGCCAGCGTCGCGGGAGCGTCTCATGAGCAGTTCTTC
NA,TRBV19,TRBJ2-5,NA,CASSKRRQQETQYF,TGTGCCAGTAGTAAGAGGAGACAACAAGAGACCCAGTACTTC
NA,TRBV11-1,TRBJ1-1,NA,CASSFGDKRTEAFF,TGTGCCAGCAGCTTCGGCGACAAGCGCACTGAAGCTTTCTTT
NA,TRBV7-9,TRBJ2-5,NA,CASSFSGPETQYF,TGTGCCAGCAGCTTTTCGGGTCCAGAGACCCAGTACTTC
NA,TRBV5-8,TRBJ2-4,NA,CASSLGQIQYF,TGTGCCAGCAGCTTGGGACAAATTCAGTACTTC
NA,TRBV29-1,TRBJ1-1,NA,CSVGGLVPTEAFF,TGCAGCGTTGGGGGCCTGGTTCCCACTGAAGCTTTCTTT
NA,TRBV9,TRBJ2-1,NA,CASSVAGGPYNEQFF,TGTGCCAGCAGCGTAGCTGGCGGGCCCTACAATGAGCAGTTCTTC
TRBD2,TRBV7-2,TRBJ2-3,few,CASSPTSGGATQYF,TGTGCCAGCAGCCCGACTAGCGGGGGGGCTACGCAGTATTTT
NA,TRBV6-1,TRBJ1-4,NA,CASSEATGIVTNEKLFF,TGTGCCAGCAGTGAAGCTACAGGGATTGTAACTAATGAAAAACTGTTTTTT
NA,TRBV25-1,TRBJ2-1,few,CASSELLGADNEQFF,TGTGCCAGCAGTGAACTCTTAGGGGCCGACAATGAGCAGTTCTTC
NA,TRBV5-1,TRBJ2-7,NA,CASSESLRVAEYF,TGCGCCAGCAGCGAATCCCTCAGGGTTGCCGAGTACTTC
TRBD1,TRBV28,TRBJ2-7,NA,CASSLPLGQGRNEQYF,TGTGCCAGCAGTTTACCCCTTGGACAGGGTAGGAACGAGCAGTACTTC
TRBD1,TRBV5-4,TRBJ1-2,NA,CASSSPRDRVGYTF,TGTGCCAGCAGCTCGCCTCGGGACAGGGTAGGCTACACCTTC
TRBD2,TRBV5-6,TRBJ2-1,NA,CASGLAGGKQFF,TGTGCCAGCGGACTAGCGGGAGGGAAGCAGTTCTTC
NA,TRBV9,TRBJ2-7,NA,CASSVGDSTYEQYF,TGTGCCAGCAGCGTAGGTGACAGTACCTACGAGCAGTACTTC
NA,TRBV4-1,TRBJ2-1,NA,CASRLGPSSYNEQFF,TGCGCCAGCCGGCTAGGGCCTAGCTCCTACAATGAGCAGTTCTTC
NA,TRBV5-1,TRBJ2-1,NA,CASSLGETTYNEQFF,TGCGCCAGCAGCTTGGGGGAGACTACCTACAATGAGCAGTTCTTC
NA,TRBV19,TRBJ1-4,once,CASSIGPGQINEKLFF,TGTGCCAGTAGTATAGGGCCCGGACAGATTAATGAAAAACTGTTTTTT
TRBD1,TRBV9,TRBJ1-6,few,CASSFDRDNSPLHF,TGTGCCAGCAGCTTCGACAGGGATAATTCACCCCTCCACTTT
NA,TRBV29-1,TRBJ2-1,once,CSAPWFRDEQFF,TGCAGCGCCCCGTGGTTTAGGGATGAGCAGTTCTTC
NA,TRBV19,TRBJ2-7,NA,CASSIVGDRTYEQYF,TGTGCCAGTAGTATAGTCGGGGACCGTACCTACGAGCAGTACTTC
NA,TRBV27,TRBJ2-2,NA,CASSLPRNTGELFF,TGTGCCAGCAGTTTACCCAGGAACACCGGGGAGCTGTTTTTT
TRBD2,TRBV5-4,TRBJ2-2,NA,CASSVGTSVSGELFF,TGTGCCAGCAGCGTCGGGACTAGCGTATCCGGGGAGCTGTTTTTT
NA,TRBV6-5,TRBJ1-3,NA,CASSYTYSSGNTIYF,TGTGCCAGCAGTTACACTTACAGCTCTGGAAACACCATATATTTT
NA,TRBV6-1,TRBJ2-7,NA,CASSEYTYEQYF,TGTGCCAGCAGTGAGTATACCTACGAGCAGTACTTC
NA,TRBV7-9,TRBJ1-2,NA,CASSLDVRTTAFTF,TGTGCCAGCAGCTTAGACGTGCGGACTACAGCTTTCACCTTC
NA,TRBV5-6,TRBJ1-1,NA,CASSLGTGEAFF,TGTGCCAGCAGCTTGGGGACGGGAGAGGCTTTCTTT
TRBD1,TRBV19,TRBJ1-5,NA,CASSRTGGNQPQHF,TGTGCCAGTAGTCGGACAGGGGGCAATCAGCCCCAGCATTTT
NA,TRBV30,TRBJ2-1,NA,CAWSARYNEQFF,TGTGCCTGGAGTGCAAGATACAATGAGCAGTTCTTC
NA,TRBV14,TRBJ2-3,NA,CASSQDLADTQYF,TGTGCCAGCAGCCAAGATCTAGCTGATACGCAGTATTTT
NA,TRBV5-4,TRBJ2-3,NA,CASSLGLGDTQYF,TGTGCCAGCAGCTTAGGGTTAGGGGATACGCAGTATTTT
NA,TRBV2,TRBJ2-5,NA,CASGPRAGAQETQYF,TGTGCCAGCGGACCCCGGGCGGGGGCTCAAGAGACCCAGTACTTC
TRBD1,TRBV2,TRBJ1-2,NA,CASSRDRANYGYTF,TGTGCCAGCAGTCGGGACAGAGCTAACTATGGCTACACCTTC
TRBD1,TRBV18,TRBJ2-1,NA,CASSQTGGLQYNEQFF,TGTGCCAGCTCACAAACAGGGGGCCTCCAATACAATGAGCAGTTCTTC
NA,TRBV7-9,TRBJ1-6,once,CASRSDWGGYYNSPLHF,TGTGCCAGCAGATCAGACTGGGGGGGCTACTATAATTCACCCCTCCACTTT
NA,TRBV28,TRBJ2-7,NA,CASSPGGGTYEQYF,TGTGCCAGCAGCCCGGGGGGCGGGACCTACGAGCAGTACTTC
TRBD1,TRBV2,TRBJ2-1,NA,CASGPGQGLQFF,TGTGCCAGCGGACCGGGACAGGGGTTACAGTTCTTC